This T cell receptor (beta chain) comes out of a study of T cell repertoires in cytomegalovirus infection. For the study at large: Recently described HLA-C-restricted plus well-studied HLA-B-restricted CMV epitopes were used. A matching HLA type, together with CMV infection, was signaled by public TCR beta signatures. Whole-study results and caveats: HLA-C-restricted CMV-specific TCR beta clonotypes were dominant in the ex vivo response. Identification of carriers of CMV plus the relevant HLA was achieved through cumulative public TCR beta family frequency.

One entry per CDR3 protein, called by TCRdb with MiXCR from the reads. In the table there are about 770,000 distinct CDR3 sequences, 25% to 30% of which are singletons. The CDR3 is 14 amino acids. Germline V gives CDR1 KGHDR, CDR2 SFDVKD. Trimming cost V 5 bases and J 4 bases, with 8 bases left between them. In regard to this clonotype: Its target is not known.

This chain joins TRBV24-1 and TRBJ2-6, with unresolved D. This receptor was taken from a human donor in good health (CMV status not recorded). Some clones in this sample may be carry-over from other donors' samples. This sample comprised cultured CD8+ T cells from PBMCs, obtained from culture after CMV antigen stimulation. The CDR3 loop is CATSGPAGANVLTF. DNA for the CDR3: TGTGCCACCAGTGGTCCGGCGGGGGCCAACGTCCTGACTTTC.